This entry describes one TCR beta chain. The data belong to a study of blood T cell repertoires in COVID-19. About the study: The cDNA or gDNA used as material had been derived from T cells, B-cell-depleted T cells, or PBMCs.

Method: immunoSEQ multiplex PCR; TCRdb's copy keeps in-frame clones and lacks some. Here the sample spans fewer than 65,000 clones, 80% to 90% being singletons. Those enrolled in Seattle joined during active infection and were followed longitudinally afterward. Deletions cut 1 base from V and 8 bases from J, with 24 bases between. Germline assignment: CDR1 LNHDA and CDR2 SQIVND (reference sequence). This CDR3 comprises 19 residues. The rearrangement joins TRBV19 to TRBJ1-6; D perhaps matches TRBD1 (6 bases). The TCR comes from a woman aged 60-70 years with COVID-19, enrolled during active disease. The sequenced sample consisted of peripheral blood. The CDR3 DNA follows: TGTGCCAGTAGTATAGGCGGACAGCGAAGATACGATATGTATTCACCCCTCCACTTT. Its protein is CASSIGGQRRYDMYSPLHF.